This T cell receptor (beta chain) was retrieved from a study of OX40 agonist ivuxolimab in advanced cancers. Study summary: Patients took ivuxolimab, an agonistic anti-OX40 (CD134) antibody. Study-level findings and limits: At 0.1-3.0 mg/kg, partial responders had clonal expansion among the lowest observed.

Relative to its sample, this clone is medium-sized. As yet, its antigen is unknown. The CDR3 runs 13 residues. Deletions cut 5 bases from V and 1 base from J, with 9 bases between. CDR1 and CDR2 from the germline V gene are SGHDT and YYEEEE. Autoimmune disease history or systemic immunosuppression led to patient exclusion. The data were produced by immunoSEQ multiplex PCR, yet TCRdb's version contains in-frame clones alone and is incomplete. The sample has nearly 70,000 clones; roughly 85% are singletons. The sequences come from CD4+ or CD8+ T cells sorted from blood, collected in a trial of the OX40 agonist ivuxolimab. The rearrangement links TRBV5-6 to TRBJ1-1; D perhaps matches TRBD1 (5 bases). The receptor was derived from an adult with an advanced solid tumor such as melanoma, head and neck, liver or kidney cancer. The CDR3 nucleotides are TGTGCCAGCAGGAGGGGCTGGAACACTGAAGCTTTCTTT. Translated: CASRRGWNTEAFF.